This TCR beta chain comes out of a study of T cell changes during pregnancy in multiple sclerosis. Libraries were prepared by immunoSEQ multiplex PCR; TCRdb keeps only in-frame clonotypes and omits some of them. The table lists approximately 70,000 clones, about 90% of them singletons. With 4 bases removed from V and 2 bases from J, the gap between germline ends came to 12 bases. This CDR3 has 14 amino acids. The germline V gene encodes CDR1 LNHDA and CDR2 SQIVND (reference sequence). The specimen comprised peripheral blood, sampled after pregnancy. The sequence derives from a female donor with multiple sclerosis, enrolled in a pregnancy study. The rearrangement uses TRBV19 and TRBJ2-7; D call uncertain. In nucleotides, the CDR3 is TGTGCCAGTAGTACAACCGAAGGAGCCTACGAGCAGTACTTC. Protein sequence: CASSTTEGAYEQYF.